The 9 T cell receptor beta chains below were found in one sample sequenced in a study of cytomegalovirus exposure and HLA in healthy donors. With 60 Vbeta and 13 Jbeta primers, the PCR was carried out. The data were produced by immunoSEQ multiplex PCR, yet TCRdb's version contains in-frame clones alone and is incomplete. This sample has 120,000 to 150,000 clones, with approximately 80% found just once. Sequencing was carried out using PBMCs. The source is a middle-aged woman in good health and CMV-seropositive.

The rearrangement uses TRBV6-1 and TRBJ2-3; 7 nucleotides line up with TRBD2. Germline loops: CDR1 MNHNS, CDR2 SASEGT. This CDR3 contains 16 residues. The ends lost 2 bases at V and 4 bases at J; junction bases unmatched: 9. The CDR3 coding sequence is TGTGCCAGCAGTGAAAGTTCGGGAGGAGGGGCAGATACGCAGTATTTT. Protein: CASSESSGGGADTQYF.

J is TRBJ1-1 and V is TRBV7-9; 7 bases agree with TRBD1. J gave up 0 bases and V 5 bases, and 6 bases lay outside the gene matches. Germline CDR1 and CDR2: SEHNR and FQNEAQ (reference sequence). The CDR3 runs to 15 residues. The CDR3: CASSLLTGLNTEAFF. In DNA form, the CDR3 reads TGTGCCAGCAGCCTGTTGACAGGGTTGAACACTGAAGCTTTCTTT.

The CDR3 sequence: CASSADGTSGRKSSYNEQFF. Here the CDR3 DNA reads TGTGCCAGCAGCGCAGACGGGACTAGCGGGAGGAAGAGCTCCTACAATGAGCAGTTCTTC. The chain uses TRBV9 and TRBJ2-1, with 15 bases matching TRBD2. CDR3 length equals 20 residues. V was pared by 3 bases and J by 0 bases, with 10 bases of the junction left unmatched. In germline, CDR1 is SGDLS, CDR2 YYNGEE. Full variable domain (outside the CDR3, taken from reference TRBV9 and TRBJ2-1): DSGVTQTPKHLITATGQRVTLRCSPRSGDLSVYWYQQSLDQGLQFLIQYYNGEERAKGNILERFSAQQFPDLHSELNLSSLELGDSALYFCASSADGTSGRKSSYNEQFFGPGTRLTVL.

V is TRBV7-3 and J is TRBJ2-3, with D maybe TRBD1 (5 bases). Per the germline V gene, CDR1 is SGHTA and CDR2 is FQGTGA. There are 15 residues in the CDR3. Trimming pared 5 bases from V and 1 base from J, leaving 13 bases between. The CDR3 region is CASSQQVLGTDTQYF. DNA of the CDR3: TGTGCCAGCAGCCAACAGGTTCTAGGCACAGATACGCAGTATTTT. The full variable domain, completed using reference TRBV7-3 and TRBJ2-3, is GAGVSQTPSNKVTEKGKYVELRCDPISGHTALYWYRQSLGQGPEFLIYFQGTGAADDSGLPNDRFFAVRPEGSVSTLKIQRTERGDSAVYLCASSQQVLGTDTQYFGPGTRLTVL.

The chain links TRBV9 to TRBJ1-1; TRBD1 is a possible D gene (5 bases). Germline CDR1 and CDR2: SGDLS and YYNGEE. CDR3 size: 14 residues. The V and J ends lost 3 bases and 3 bases respectively, with 12 bases between them. CDR3 residues: CASSERIRDTEAFF. CDR3 nucleotides: TGTGCCAGCAGCGAGAGGATCAGGGACACTGAAGCTTTCTTT.

The chain couples TRBV5-1 to TRBJ1-2; 8 bases are a match to TRBD1. V lost 4 bases, J lost 7 bases, and 15 bases stayed unmatched. Germline-derived CDR1 and CDR2 are SGHRS and YFSETQ. The CDR3 is 16 amino acids. The CDR3 here is CASSLSGTGLEGGYTF. The CDR3 region has the DNA TGCGCCAGCAGCCTCTCCGGGACAGGCCTTGAGGGTGGCTACACCTTC.

The chain carries TRBV11-2 and TRBJ2-7, with unresolved D. Germline CDR1 reads SGHAT; CDR2 reads FQNNGV. This CDR3 is built from 12 residues. V was clipped by 1 base and J by 2 bases, with 3 bases between them. The CDR3 sequence: CASSLGAYEQYF. The CDR3 DNA reads TGTGCCAGCAGCTTAGGAGCCTACGAGCAGTACTTC.

V gene TRBV4-2 combines with J gene TRBJ2-5; 8 nucleotides match TRBD1. Trimming removed 2 bases from V and 6 bases from J; junction bases left unmatched: 5. The CDR3 extends over 14 amino acids. Germline V gives CDR1 LGHNA, CDR2 YNFKEQ. The CDR3 nucleotides read TGTGCCAGCAGCCAAACAGGGGGTTCGAAGACCCAGTACTTC. Translated, it gives CASSQTGGSKTQYF.

The rearrangement joins TRBV7-2 to TRBJ1-2; no clear D. Trimming took 2 bases from V and 5 from J, leaving 12 bases between them. The CDR3 length is 14 residues. CDR1 and CDR2 (germline): SGHTA, FQGNSA. CDR3 loop: CASSLIGSTYGYTF. CDR3 DNA sequence: TGTGCCAGCAGCTTAATTGGCAGTACGTATGGCTACACCTTC.